This T cell receptor beta chain originates from a study of OX40 agonist ivuxolimab in advanced cancers. Overall study context: With a range of roughly 20 to 79, age averaged approximately 55 years, and 75% to 90% were male.

Study results and caveats: The CD4+ and CD8+ T cells in the blood had expanded clonally by week 6 at 0.1 to 3.0 mg/kg. In the 0.1-3.0 mg/kg groups, partial responders showed among the lowest expansion. CD8+ T cells averaged more expanded clones than CD4+.

The protocol was immunoSEQ multiplex PCR, while the TCRdb copy is restricted to in-frame clones and leaves out a portion. Among fewer than 80,000 clones listed, around four fifths were seen once. A word on this clone: What it binds is not known.

Trimming at V came to 7 bases and at J to 0 bases, leaving 13 bases not matched to a gene. The germline CDR1 and CDR2 sequences are SQVTM and ANQGSEA. The CDR3 totals 16 residues. This TCR derives from an adult with an advanced solid tumor such as melanoma, head and neck, liver or kidney cancer. The sequencing here drew on CD4+ or CD8+ T cells sorted from blood, taken in a trial of the OX40 agonist ivuxolimab. V is TRBV29-1 and J is TRBJ2-3, with 7 bases matching TRBD1. DNA for the CDR3: TGCAGCGCAAAGGGGGCCGACCATGAAAGCACAGATACGCAGTATTTT. The encoded protein is CSAKGADHESTDTQYF.